This T cell receptor beta chain was captured by sequencing in a study of blood T cell repertoires in COVID-19. This table comes from immunoSEQ multiplex PCR, and its TCRdb copy is limited to in-frame clones, with some not included. Here the sample spans fewer than 250,000 clones, less than 85% being singletons. Germline-derived CDR1 and CDR2 are LGHDT and YNNKEL (reference sequence). This CDR3 comprises 16 residues. With V trimmed by 1 base and J by 1 base, 1 base remained unmatched. The sequencing sample was made of PBMCs or T cells enriched from blood (not recorded which). This receptor was identified in a woman aged 25 to 39 who had recovered from COVID-19. The V gene is TRBV3-1 (or the pseudogene TRBV3-2), the J gene TRBJ2-3; TRBD2 agrees at 11 bases. The DNA of the CDR3 is TGTGCCAGCAGCCAAGTACTAGCGGGGGGCACAGATACGCAGTATTTT. Protein product: CASSQVLAGGTDTQYF.